This TCR beta chain was recovered during a study of cytomegalovirus exposure and HLA in healthy donors. The CDR3 sequence is 16 residues long. Trimming left V 1 base short and J 1 base short, with 13 bases between. Germline V gene lookup returns CDR1 MNHNS and CDR2 SASEGT. Regarding this clone: Its antigen is not known.

General observations from the study: The later analysis indicated that the majority of CMV-associated TCR beta chains appeared HLA-restricted. Specific recognition of CMV antigens was confirmed in vitro for a few chains (all CMV-associated).

The PCR contained 60 Vbeta and 13 Jbeta primers. Profiled with immunoSEQ multiplex PCR; TCRdb holds only in-frame clones, not every one. The sample carries 190,000 or so clones, about 80% recorded once. The J gene is TRBJ1-1, the V gene TRBV6-1; no definite D call. Material for sequencing was PBMCs. The receptor was isolated from a boy younger than 18 in good health and CMV-seronegative. CDR3 nucleotide sequence: TGTGCCAGCAGTGAAGGAGAGGGCTGGAGGAACACTGAAGCTTTCTTT. Translated: CASSEGEGWRNTEAFF.